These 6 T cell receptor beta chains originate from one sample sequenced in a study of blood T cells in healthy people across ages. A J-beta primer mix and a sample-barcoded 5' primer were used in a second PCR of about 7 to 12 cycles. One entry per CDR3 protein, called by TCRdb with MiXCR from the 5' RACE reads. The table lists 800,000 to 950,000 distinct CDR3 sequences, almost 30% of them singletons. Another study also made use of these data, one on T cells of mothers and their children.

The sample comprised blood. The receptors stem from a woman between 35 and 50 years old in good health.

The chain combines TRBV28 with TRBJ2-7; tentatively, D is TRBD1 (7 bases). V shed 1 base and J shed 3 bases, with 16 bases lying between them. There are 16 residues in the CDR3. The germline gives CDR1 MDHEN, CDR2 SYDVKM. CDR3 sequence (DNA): TGTGCCAGCAGTTTATTATCGGCAGGGGGGCACTACGAGCAGTACTTC. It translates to CASSLLSAGGHYEQYF.

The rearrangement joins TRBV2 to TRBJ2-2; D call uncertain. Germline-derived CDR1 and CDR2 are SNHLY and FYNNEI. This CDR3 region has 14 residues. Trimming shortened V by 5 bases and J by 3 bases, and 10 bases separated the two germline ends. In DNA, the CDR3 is TGTGCCAGCAGTAAACTGAAAGACACCGGGGAGCTGTTTTTT. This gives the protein CASSKLKDTGELFF.

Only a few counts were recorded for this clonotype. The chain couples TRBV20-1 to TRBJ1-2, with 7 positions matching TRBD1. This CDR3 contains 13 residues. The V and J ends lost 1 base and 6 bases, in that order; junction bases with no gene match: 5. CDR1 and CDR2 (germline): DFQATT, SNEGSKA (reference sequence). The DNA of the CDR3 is TGCAGTGCTAGAGCGGGACAGAACAATGGCTACACCTTC. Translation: CSARAGQNNGYTF.

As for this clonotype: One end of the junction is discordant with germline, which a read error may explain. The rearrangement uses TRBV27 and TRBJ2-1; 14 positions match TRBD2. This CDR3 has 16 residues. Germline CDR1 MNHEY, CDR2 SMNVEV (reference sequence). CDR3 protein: CASSPATSGGAGEQFF. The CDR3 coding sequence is TGTGCCAGCAGTCCCGCGACTAGCGGGGGGGCAGGGGAGCAGTTTTTC.

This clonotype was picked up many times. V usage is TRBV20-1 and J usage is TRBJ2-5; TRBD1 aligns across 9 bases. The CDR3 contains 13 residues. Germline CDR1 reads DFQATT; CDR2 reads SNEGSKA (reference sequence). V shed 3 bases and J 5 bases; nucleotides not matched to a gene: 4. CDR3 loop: CSARGQGRETQYF. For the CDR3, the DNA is TGCAGTGCTAGGGGACAGGGTAGGGAGACCCAGTACTTC.

The CDR3 sequence: CASRSTGTGYRTEAFF. CDR3 nucleotide sequence: TGTGCCAGCAGATCGACAGGTACGGGGTATAGGACTGAAGCTTTCTTT. V and J are TRBV6-2 or TRBV6-3 and TRBJ1-1, with D possibly matching TRBD1 (6 bases). This CDR3 spans 16 amino acids. Deletions cut 6 bases from V and 5 bases from J, with 22 bases between. The germline CDR1 and CDR2 sequences are MNHEY and SVGEGT.